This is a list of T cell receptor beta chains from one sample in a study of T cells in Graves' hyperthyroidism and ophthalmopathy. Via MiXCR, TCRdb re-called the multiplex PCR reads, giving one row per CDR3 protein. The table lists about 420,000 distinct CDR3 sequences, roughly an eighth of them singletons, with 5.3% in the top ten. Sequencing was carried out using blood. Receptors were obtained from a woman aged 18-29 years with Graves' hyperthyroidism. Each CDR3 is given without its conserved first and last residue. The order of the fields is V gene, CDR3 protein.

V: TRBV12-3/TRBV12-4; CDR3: ASSLLGEQY
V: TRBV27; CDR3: ASSFGTELAVETQY
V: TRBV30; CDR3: AWRGRGTYNEQF
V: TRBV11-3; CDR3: ASSLDGWTYNEQF
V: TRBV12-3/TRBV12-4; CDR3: ASKQGAGETQY
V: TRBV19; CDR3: ASSRGRFNEQF
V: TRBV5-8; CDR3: ASSLARFREAF
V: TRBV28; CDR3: ASSLTGRTTEAF
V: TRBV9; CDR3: ASSPLRGLNNEQF
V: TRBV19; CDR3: ASSTLAGRGETQY
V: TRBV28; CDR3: ASSLTGVQPQH
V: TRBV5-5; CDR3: ASSLLGHKPGANVLT
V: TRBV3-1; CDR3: ASSPGRTMKGNEQF
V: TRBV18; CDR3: ASSHLGGAGIGWTDTQY
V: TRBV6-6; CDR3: ASSYRRDSYEQY
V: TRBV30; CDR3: AWSAGPGNTIY
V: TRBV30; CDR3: ALNRGSTVTEAF
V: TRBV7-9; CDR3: ASSLGFSSTDTQY
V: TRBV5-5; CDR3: ASSLEQGVKGTQY
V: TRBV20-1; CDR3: SARQGRSSYEQY
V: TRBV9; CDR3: ASSVSPGGSLRYGYT
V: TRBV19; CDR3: ASSTDRGQSSYNEQF
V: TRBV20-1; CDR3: SARGPGTPYNEQF
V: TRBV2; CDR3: ASSESGSGGTDTQY
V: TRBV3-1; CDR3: ASSQRLAGALGKYEQY
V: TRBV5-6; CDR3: ASSSSRLADFPSRETQY
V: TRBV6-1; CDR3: ASSEFYEQY
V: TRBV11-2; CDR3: ASSYHPRDPDTQY
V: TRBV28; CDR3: ASSWGMGTATYEQY
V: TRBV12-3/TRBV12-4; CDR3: ASSFIRGGNTIY
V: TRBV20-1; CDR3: SASGNPGETQY
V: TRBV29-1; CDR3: SVAPSDLNTGELF
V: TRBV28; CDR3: ASSFAGSTYNEQF
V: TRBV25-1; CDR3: ASLDSRYNEQF
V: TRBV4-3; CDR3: ASSQDWAEGETQY
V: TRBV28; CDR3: ASSLKQGGYSNQPQH
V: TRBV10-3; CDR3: AITPGGDEQF
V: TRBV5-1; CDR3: ASSASGRTYNEQF
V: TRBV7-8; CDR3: ASSLDRAYEQY
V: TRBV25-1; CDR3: ASSELGQGYEQY
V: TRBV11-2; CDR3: ASSKMARTDTQY
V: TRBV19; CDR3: ACTGVANQPQH